The clone carrying this TCR beta chain showed up just once. The repertoire was sequenced with immunoSEQ multiplex PCR; TCRdb's copy has only in-frame clones and lacks some. The profile shows 250,000 to 300,000 clones, 80% to 90% of them singletons. Germline trimming cut 6 bases from V and 5 bases from J; bases unmatched to any gene: 9. The length of the CDR3 is 15 residues. Germline V gene sequence: CDR1 MDHEN, CDR2 SYDVKM. This entry is derived from a study of blood T cell repertoires in COVID-19. Specimen: PBMCs or T cells enriched from blood (not recorded which). This TCR derives from a man between 18 and 35 years old who had recovered from COVID-19. The chain couples TRBV28 to TRBJ1-1; 10 bases map to TRBD1. The CDR3 protein is CASSRGQGGRTEAFF. The CDR3 bases are TGTGCCAGCAGCAGAGGACAGGGGGGAAGGACTGAAGCTTTCTTT. The full variable domain, its missing parts supplied by reference TRBV28 and TRBJ1-1, is DVKVTQSSRYLVKRTGEKVFLECVQDMDHENMFWYRQDPGLGLRLIYFSYDVKMKEKGDIPEGYSVSREKKERFSLILESASTNQTSMYLCASSRGQGGRTEAFFGQGTRLTVV.